These 18 T cell receptor beta chains share one sample of origin, sequenced in a study of shared clonotypes between healthy human individuals. The method was immunoSEQ multiplex PCR; TCRdb's version includes in-frame clones alone and lacks a portion of them. Among 1.4 million or so clones, 98% were seen once, and the ten largest hold approximately 0.38%. Sequencing was carried out using naive CD4+ T cells sorted from blood. Stated subset: CD45RA+ positively selected. The receptors derive from a man aged 30 to 39 in good health.

This clone was seen a few times. Other DNA sequences in this specimen translate into the identical CDR3. J is TRBJ2-1 and V is TRBV5-1; 9 bases line up with TRBD2. Germline lookup yields CDR1 SGHRS and CDR2 YFSETQ. Losses at the gene ends were 4 bases for V and 0 bases for J; bases not matched to a gene: 2. This CDR3 has 15 residues. CDR3 in DNA: TGCGCCAGCAGCCTTAGCGGGAGCTCCTACAATGAGCAGTTCTTC. Its protein is CASSLSGSSYNEQFF.

The chain uses TRBV10-3 and TRBJ2-3, with 11 nucleotides matching TRBD2. The length of the CDR3 is 15 residues. The germline V gene encodes CDR1 ENHRY and CDR2 SYGVKD. Germline trimming cut 4 bases from V and 2 bases from J; bases unmatched to any gene: 2. The CDR3, as DNA: TGTGCCATCAGTGTGACTAGCGGGGTCACAGATACGCAGTATTTT. Translated: CAISVTSGVTDTQYF.

The chain employs TRBV6-1 and TRBJ1-4; possibly TRBD1 for D (6 bases). Trimming took 5 bases from V and 7 from J, leaving 17 bases between them. The CDR3 contains 15 residues. Germline CDR1 MNHNS, CDR2 SASEGT. CDR3 residues: CASSNPVGGTEKLFF. The CDR3 bases are TGTGCCAGCAGTAACCCTGTAGGGGGGACTGAAAAACTGTTTTTT.

The chain employs TRBV28 and TRBJ1-1, with D perhaps TRBD1 (5 bases). CDR1 MDHEN and CDR2 SYDVKM come from the germline V gene. There are 17 residues in the CDR3. With 8 bases removed from V and 1 base from J, the gap between germline ends came to 23 bases. CDR3 loop: CASDRSGGIGRNTEAFF. The CDR3 region has the DNA TGTGCCAGCGACCGTAGCGGGGGAATTGGTAGGAACACTGAAGCTTTCTTT.

The CDR3 loop is CATSRDLVKGEQFF. The CDR3 nucleotides read TGTGCCACCAGCAGAGACCTAGTGAAGGGTGAGCAGTTCTTC. The chain couples TRBV15 to TRBJ2-1; unclear D gene. This CDR3 spans 14 amino acids. CDR1 LNHNV and CDR2 YYDKDF come from the germline V gene (reference sequence). Trimming removed 0 bases from V and 9 bases from J, with 12 bases in between. The full variable domain, completed using reference TRBV15 and TRBJ2-1, is DAMVIQNPRYQVTQFGKPVTLSCSQTLNHNVMYWYQQKSSQAPKLLFHYYDKDFNNEADTPDNFQSRRPNTSFCFLDIRSPGLGDTAMYLCATSRDLVKGEQFFGPGTRLTVL.

This sequence joins TRBV5-1 and TRBJ2-1, with D uncertain. Per the germline V gene, CDR1 is SGHRS and CDR2 is YFSETQ. The CDR3 consists of 15 residues. V dropped 0 bases and J dropped 0 bases, with 7 bases sitting between them. CDR3 DNA sequence: TGCGCCAGCAGCTTGGTAGTAAGCTCCTACAATGAGCAGTTCTTC. Amino acid sequence: CASSLVVSSYNEQFF.

With regard to this clone: The same CDR3 also results from other DNA sequences found in this sample. The J gene is TRBJ2-1, the V gene TRBV20-1, with D possibly being TRBD1 (7 bases). Per the germline V gene, CDR1 is DFQATT and CDR2 is SNEGSKA (reference sequence). This CDR3 contains 11 residues. V was clipped by 4 bases and J by 7 bases, with 8 bases between them. The CDR3 DNA reads as TGCAGTGCTACAGGGGGGAATGAGCAGTTCTTC. Protein: CSATGGNEQFF.

The rearrangement joins TRBV19 to TRBJ2-1, with D possibly matching TRBD2 (6 bases). V gave up 6 bases and J gave up 8 bases, with 20 bases separating them. The germline V gene has CDR1 LNHDA and CDR2 SQIVND (reference sequence). The CDR3 is 15 amino acids. CDR3 nucleotides: TGTGCCAGTAGCCTCCTGGCGGGGCCTTTGCATGAGCAGTTCTTC. This sequence encodes CASSLLAGPLHEQFF.

The chain combines TRBV5-4 with TRBJ1-1; D possibly corresponds to TRBD1 (6 bases). Germline CDR1 reads SGHNT; CDR2 reads YYREEE (reference sequence). V lost 4 bases, J lost 0 bases, and 10 bases lay in between. The CDR3 spans 14 residues. The CDR3 DNA reads as TGTGCCAGCAGCCCCGGGACATTGAACACTGAAGCTTTCTTT. This sequence encodes CASSPGTLNTEAFF.

V is TRBV7-3 and J is TRBJ2-1, with 7 nucleotides matching TRBD2. The CDR3 is 16 residues long. CDR1 is SGHTA, CDR2 FQGTGA, per germline. V lost 4 bases to trimming and J lost 2 bases; unmatched junction nucleotides: 8. CDR3 DNA: TGTGCCAGCAGCTGGGGGGGTGACACGACCTACAATGAGCAGTTCTTC. It translates to CASSWGGDTTYNEQFF.

The chain recombines TRBV5-1 with TRBJ1-1; no clear D. The V and J ends lost 1 base and 0 bases respectively, with 10 bases between them. Per the germline V gene, CDR1 is SGHRS and CDR2 is YFSETQ. The CDR3 has 15 residues. The CDR3 loop reads CASSLTGHMNTEAFF. The CDR3, as DNA: TGCGCCAGCAGCTTGACTGGGCATATGAACACTGAAGCTTTCTTT.

The chain is built from TRBV18 and TRBJ2-7, with D possibly being TRBD1 or TRBD2 (5 bases each). The V gene's germline CDR1 is KGHSH and CDR2 LQKENI. The CDR3 is made up of 13 amino acids. Deletions cut 0 bases from V and 6 bases from J, with 9 bases between. Here the CDR3 reads CASSPPGDGEQYF. Written as DNA, the CDR3 is TGTGCCAGCTCACCACCAGGGGACGGCGAGCAGTACTTC.

J is TRBJ2-2 and V is TRBV5-4; D unresolved. This CDR3 spans 15 amino acids. Germline V CDR1 and CDR2: SGHNT, YYREEE (reference sequence). V lost 2 bases and J 0 bases, leaving 8 bases between the germline ends. CDR3 DNA sequence: TGTGCCAGCAGCTTTGACACCACGAACACCGGGGAGCTGTTTTTT. Residues: CASSFDTTNTGELFF.

The chain couples TRBV5-1 to TRBJ2-2, with D unclear. CDR1 is SGHRS and CDR2 is YFSETQ in the germline V gene. The CDR3 runs to 16 residues. Trimming stripped 2 bases from V and 8 bases from J, with 19 bases between. CDR3: CASSFDSRTSGGELFF. As DNA, the CDR3 is TGCGCCAGCAGCTTCGACTCTAGGACCTCTGGAGGGGAGCTGTTTTTT.

This rearrangement joins TRBV19 to TRBJ2-7; perhaps TRBD2 as D (5 bases). The length of the CDR3 is 14 residues. CDR1 LNHDA and CDR2 SQIVND come from the germline V gene (reference sequence). The ends were cut back, 7 bases at V and 7 bases at J, with 20 bases in the middle. CDR3 nucleotide sequence: TGTGCCAGTAAATACCAAGCGGCCTCGGGGGAGCAGTACTTC. This encodes CASKYQAASGEQYF. Full variable domain (missing parts from reference TRBV19 and TRBJ2-7): DGGITQSPKYLFRKEGQNVTLSCEQNLNHDAMYWYRQDPGQGLRLIYYSQIVNDFQKGDIAEGYSVSREKKESFPLTVTSAQKNPTAFYLCASKYQAASGEQYFGPGTRLTVT.

The gene calls are TRBV6-1 and TRBJ2-3; weak D call: TRBD1 (5 bases). This CDR3 has 13 residues. V was pared by 4 bases and J by 6 bases, with 11 bases between. The V gene's germline CDR1 is MNHNS and CDR2 SASEGT. The CDR3: CASSAFKGDTQYF. As DNA, the CDR3 is TGTGCCAGCAGTGCCTTTAAGGGGGATACGCAGTATTTT.

The chain joins TRBV9 to TRBJ2-7; D is perhaps TRBD1 (6 bases). Per germline, CDR1 SGDLS and CDR2 YYNGEE. Trimming cost V 0 bases and J 6 bases, with 10 bases left between them. CDR3 length equals 13 residues. CDR3 nucleotides: TGTGCCAGCAGCGTAGCAGGGGACGGCGAGCAGTACTTC. It translates to CASSVAGDGEQYF.

This rearrangement joins TRBV9 to TRBJ2-1; D uncertain. This CDR3 has 14 amino acids. V dropped 0 bases and J dropped 6 bases, with 10 bases sitting between them. Germline V lookup: CDR1 SGDLS, CDR2 YYNGEE. The CDR3 bases are TGTGCCAGCAGCGTAGGTCCGGCGAGCAATGAGCAGTTCTTC. Its translation: CASSVGPASNEQFF.